Listed here are 25 T cell receptor beta chains from one sample, sequenced in a study of T cells in Graves' hyperthyroidism and ophthalmopathy. Using RNA transcripts as the source, TCR beta CDR3 regions were amplified. The TCR CDR3 first-round RT-PCR relied on the HTBI primer set. TCRdb re-called the multiplex PCR reads through MiXCR, storing one row per CDR3 protein. Of 300,000 to 450,000 distinct CDR3 sequences in the sample, 14% were seen once. Material for sequencing was blood. The receptors stem from a woman aged 25-40 years with Graves' ophthalmopathy.

The chain carries TRBV6-2 or TRBV6-3 and TRBJ2-3; 10 bases fit TRBD1. The CDR3 spans 16 residues. The germline V gene encodes CDR1 MNHEY and CDR2 SVGEGT. V dropped 2 bases and J dropped 4; count of bases not matched to a gene: 6. The CDR3 DNA is TGTGCCAGCAGTTACAAGACAGGGGGCGGGCCAGATACGCAGTATTTT. Its protein product is CASSYKTGGGPDTQYF.

This rearrangement joins TRBV4-2 to TRBJ2-7, with D hard to call. This CDR3 is 15 amino acids long. V was cut by 4 bases and J by 5 bases, with 18 bases left in between. Germline CDR1 and CDR2: LGHNA and YNFKEQ. This chain's CDR3 is CASSLEIGRFDEQYF. The CDR3 coding sequence is TGTGCCAGCAGCCTCGAAATCGGCCGGTTCGACGAGCAGTACTTC.

This clonotype occurred many times. This chain uses TRBV20-1 with TRBJ2-3; 11 bases align to TRBD2. The length of the CDR3 is 15 residues. CDR1 DFQATT and CDR2 SNEGSKA come from the germline V gene (reference sequence). Trimming cost V 5 bases and J 2 bases; bases outside gene matches: 6. The CDR3 bases are TGCAGTGCTGAAAGGACTAGCGGGCACACAGATACGCAGTATTTT. It specifies CSAERTSGHTDTQYF.

This clonotype occurred a few times. Possible read error: a much larger clone is one base away. The chain employs TRBV28 and TRBJ2-5; 10 nucleotides match TRBD1. The germline V gene encodes CDR1 MDHEN and CDR2 SYDVKM. The CDR3 spans 15 residues. The CDR3 reads CASSYPGQGQGTQYF. The CDR3 DNA reads TGTGCCAGCAGTTATCCGGGACAGGGGCAAGGGACCCAGTACTTC.

The sample holds a few counts of this clonotype. The chain recombines TRBV15 with TRBJ1-2, with TRBD1 identical over 10 bases. The V segment lost 1 base and the J segment 5 bases; nucleotides outside the gene matches: 4. CDR1 LNHNV and CDR2 YYDKDF come from the germline V gene (reference sequence). The CDR3 runs to 15 residues. CDR3 sequence reads: CATSRGQGARYGYTF. The CDR3 bases are TGTGCCACCAGCAGAGGACAGGGGGCTCGGTATGGCTACACCTTC. The full variable domain, with the rest looked up from reference TRBV15 and TRBJ1-2, is DAMVIQNPRYQVTQFGKPVTLSCSQTLNHNVMYWYQQKSSQAPKLLFHYYDKDFNNEADTPDNFQSRRPNTSFCFLDIRSPGLGDTAMYLCATSRGQGARYGYTFGSGTRLTVV.

Many counts were recorded for this clonotype. The CDR3 loop is CASSRTASNTGELFF. The CDR3 DNA follows: TGCGCCAGCAGCCGGACGGCCTCGAACACCGGGGAGCTGTTTTTT. The chain is built from TRBV5-1 and TRBJ2-2, with unresolved D. Trimming removed 4 bases at V and 0 bases at J, with 10 bases between. Germline values: CDR1 SGHRS, CDR2 YFSETQ. The CDR3 totals 15 residues.

This clonotype was seen more than once but under ten times. Just one base apart from a much larger clone, this may be a read error. The chain recombines TRBV11-2 with TRBJ2-1; a possible D gene is TRBD2 (6 bases). The CDR3 extends over 17 amino acids. From germline, CDR1 is SGHAT and CDR2 FQNNGV. Here the CDR3 DNA reads TGTACCAGCAGCTTAGGAGGGTCCCTCCGTCAATACAATGAGCAGTTCTTC. Translating it yields CTSSLGGSLRQYNEQFF.

V gene TRBV20-1 combines with J gene TRBJ1-1; D perhaps matches TRBD1 (5 bases). This CDR3 contains 16 residues. Looked up from germline, CDR1 is DFQATT and CDR2 is SNEGSKA (reference sequence). Trimming left V 6 bases short and J 4 bases short, with 24 bases between. The DNA for the CDR3 is TGCAGTGCCCCCAACCCAATCGGCGGGGGGGGCACTGAAGCTTTCTTT. Translated, it gives CSAPNPIGGGGTEAFF.

This clonotype was observed at least ten times. CDR3 sequence reads: CASSLRGRTDTQYF. DNA for the CDR3: TGTGCCAGCAGTTTAAGGGGGCGAACGGATACGCAGTATTTT. The chain couples TRBV27 to TRBJ2-3, with 7 bases aligning to TRBD1. CDR1 is MNHEY and CDR2 is SMNVEV in the germline V gene (reference sequence). V shed 2 bases and J 6 bases; nucleotides not matched to a gene: 5. The CDR3 contains 14 residues.

This clonotype has just a few counts. The CDR3 sequence: CSVGDREAGNTIYF. The CDR3 DNA is TGCAGCGTGGGGGACAGGGAGGCTGGAAACACCATATATTTT. This chain connects TRBV29-1 to TRBJ1-3, with TRBD1 matching over 9 bases. The CDR3 spans 14 residues. Germline lookup yields CDR1 SQVTM and CDR2 ANQGSEA. Germline trimming cut 6 bases from V and 2 bases from J; bases unmatched to any gene: 5.

As for this clonotype: This sequence may be a read error, since a much larger clone differs from it by one base. This chain joins TRBV7-3 and TRBJ1-5; tentatively, D is TRBD1 (6 bases). The CDR3 loop spans 15 amino acids. Germline lookup yields CDR1 SGHTA and CDR2 FQGTGA. The CDR3 DNA sequence: TGTGCCGGCAGCCCGGACAGCTTCGGCAATCAGCCCCAGCATTTT. It encodes CAGSPDSFGNQPQHF.

At least ten counts were recorded for this clonotype. The V and J genes are TRBV20-1 and TRBJ1-5, with D unresolved. From germline, CDR1 is DFQATT and CDR2 SNEGSKA (reference sequence). Deletions cut 6 bases from V and 0 bases from J, with 12 bases between. The CDR3 extends over 14 amino acids. The CDR3 DNA sequence: TGCAGTGCCACGGGCAGTGCTAGCAATCAGCCCCAGCATTTT. This translates into CSATGSASNQPQHF.

This clonotype came up many times. The chain combines TRBV11-2 with TRBJ2-7; a possible D gene is TRBD1 (6 bases). Trimming took off 3 bases at V and 4 bases at J, with 16 bases between the two ends. Germline CDR1 is SGHAT and CDR2 is FQNNGV. The CDR3 is 15 residues long. In nucleotides, the CDR3 is TGTGCCAGCAGCTTGCGTGGTGGCAGGGGTTACGAGCAGTACTTC. Protein sequence: CASSLRGGRGYEQYF.

This clonotype came up many times. The V gene is TRBV28, the J gene TRBJ1-4; 7 positions match TRBD1. This CDR3 has 14 amino acids. The trim removed 6 bases at V and 5 bases at J, leaving 6 bases unmatched. CDR1 is MDHEN and CDR2 is SYDVKM in the germline V gene. The DNA for the CDR3 is TGTGCCAGCAGGAATACAGGGGAAAATGAAAAACTGTTTTTT. Its translation: CASRNTGENEKLFF. The full variable domain, its missing parts supplied by reference TRBV28 and TRBJ1-4, is DVKVTQSSRYLVKRTGEKVFLECVQDMDHENMFWYRQDPGLGLRLIYFSYDVKMKEKGDIPEGYSVSREKKERFSLILESASTNQTSMYLCASRNTGENEKLFFGSGTQLSVL.

This clonotype was seen repeatedly, ten times or more. The chain employs TRBV7-9 and TRBJ2-1; 15 bases fit TRBD2. With V trimmed by 4 bases and J by 10 bases, 8 bases remained unmatched. CDR3 length: 16 amino acids. CDR1 and CDR2 from the germline V gene are SEHNR and FQNEAQ (reference sequence). The CDR3 loop reads CASSSRTSGGAGEQFF. DNA of the CDR3: TGTGCCAGCAGCTCCCGGACTAGCGGGGGGGCGGGAGAGCAGTTCTTC. The whole variable domain, filled in from reference TRBV7-9 and TRBJ2-1, reads DTGVSQNPRHKITKRGQNVTFRCDPISEHNRLYWYRQTLGQGPEFLTYFQNEAQLEKSRLLSDRFSAERPKGSFSTLEIQRTEQGDSAMYLCASSSRTSGGAGEQFFGPGTRLTVL.

This clonotype has at least ten counts. V and J are TRBV28 and TRBJ2-1, with 13 bases lining up with TRBD2. CDR1 is MDHEN and CDR2 is SYDVKM in the germline V gene. V gave up 1 base and J gave up 9 bases; unmatched junction bases: 21. The CDR3 is 21 residues long. CDR3 amino acids: CASSLLRGHLGLAGVRGEQFF. The CDR3 bases are TGTGCCAGCAGTTTATTGCGGGGACACCTTGGACTAGCGGGGGTGCGGGGTGAGCAGTTCTTC.

This clonotype was seen repeatedly, ten times or more. This chain links TRBV7-9 with TRBJ1-2; D perhaps matches TRBD1 (5 bases). V was shortened by 3 bases and J by 2 bases, with 13 bases between the two germline ends. CDR3 size: 15 residues. From germline, CDR1 is SEHNR and CDR2 FQNEAQ (reference sequence). The CDR3 sequence: CASSFEGDSNYGYTF. CDR3 nucleotide sequence: TGTGCCAGCAGCTTTGAAGGGGACTCAAACTATGGCTACACCTTC.

The rearrangement links TRBV9 to TRBJ2-3; 7 bases match TRBD2. The CDR3 runs 15 residues. Germline CDR1 and CDR2: SGDLS and YYNGEE. Germline trimming cut 4 bases from V and 0 bases from J; bases unmatched to any gene: 5. CDR3 sequence (DNA): TGTGCCAGCAGCCTGAGCGGGGTTAGCACAGATACGCAGTATTTT. The encoded protein is CASSLSGVSTDTQYF.

This clonotype showed up many times. J is TRBJ1-3 and V is TRBV13; possible D gene TRBD1, 6 bases. The V and J ends lost 5 bases and 4 bases respectively, with 21 bases between them. The CDR3 spans 17 residues. Germline assignment: CDR1 PRHDT and CDR2 FYEKMQ (reference sequence). Here the CDR3 DNA reads TGTGCCAGCAGCCCGCCAGGGGTTACGGCAATAGGAAACACCATATATTTT. Its translation is CASSPPGVTAIGNTIYF. The full variable domain, its missing parts supplied by reference TRBV13 and TRBJ1-3, is AAGVIQSPRHLIKEKRETATLKCYPIPRHDTVYWYQQGPGQDPQFLISFYEKMQSDKGSIPDRFSAQQFSDYHSELNMSSLELGDSALYFCASSPPGVTAIGNTIYFGEGSWLTVV.

This rearrangement joins TRBV6-1 to TRBJ2-1, with TRBD2 matching over 7 bases. This CDR3 is built from 14 residues. The junction had 8 bases not matched to a gene; V was cut back by 8 bases and J by 4 bases. Looked up from germline, CDR1 is MNHNS and CDR2 is SASEGT. The CDR3 reads CASFSSGNYNEQFF. The CDR3 region has the DNA TGTGCCAGCTTCTCTAGCGGAAATTACAATGAGCAGTTCTTC.

This clonotype was recorded many times. J is TRBJ2-7 and V is TRBV7-2; D unclear. Trimming pared 4 bases from V and 4 bases from J, leaving 11 bases between. CDR3 length: 13 residues. Germline V gives CDR1 SGHTA, CDR2 FQGNSA. The CDR3: CASSSTLRYEQYF. CDR3 coding DNA: TGTGCCAGCAGCTCCACCCTGAGGTACGAGCAGTACTTC.

This clonotype has ten or more counts. The CDR3: CASSYNSNTEAFF. In nucleotides, the CDR3 is TGTGCCAGCAGTTACAATTCGAACACTGAAGCTTTCTTT. The V gene is TRBV6-5, the J gene TRBJ1-1; D gene uncertain. Germline assignment: CDR1 MNHEY and CDR2 SVGAGI. This CDR3 has 13 amino acids. Trimming left V 2 bases short and J 1 base short, with 5 bases between.

This clonotype was recorded at least ten times. The rearrangement uses TRBV18 and TRBJ2-7, with D unresolved. Germline-derived CDR1 and CDR2 are KGHSH and LQKENI. The CDR3 is 13 amino acids. Deletions cut 3 bases from V and 3 bases from J, with 9 bases between. The CDR3, as DNA: TGTGCCAGCTCACCCGGACGGAACTACGAGCAGTACTTC. It encodes CASSPGRNYEQYF.

This clonotype showed up many times. The V and J genes are TRBV3-1 and TRBJ1-1; D gene uncertain. Germline V gene lookup returns CDR1 LGHDT and CDR2 YNNKEL (reference sequence). The CDR3 contains 12 residues. V was trimmed by 1 base and J by 4 bases, leaving 4 bases between them. The CDR3 here is CASSQGGTEAFF. For the CDR3, the DNA is TGTGCCAGCAGCCAAGGGGGCACTGAAGCTTTCTTT.

The V gene is TRBV11-2, the J gene TRBJ2-2; D ambiguous. Germline CDR1 reads SGHAT; CDR2 reads FQNNGV. The CDR3 has 15 amino acids. V lost 4 bases, J lost 6 bases, and 15 bases lay in between. This chain's CDR3 is CASSSTLQVSGELFF. CDR3 bases: TGTGCCAGCAGCTCCACCCTTCAGGTATCCGGGGAGCTGTTTTTT.